This entry features one TCR beta chain sequence. The antigen is not known. V was shortened by 5 bases and J by 5 bases, with 12 bases between the two germline ends. Germline CDR1 is SNHLY and CDR2 is FYNNEI. This CDR3 has 13 amino acids. These data are taken from a study of T cell responses to AZD1222 COVID-19 vaccine. TCRdb's copy holds only in-frame clones and misses some; the assay was immunoSEQ multiplex PCR. The table shows 90,000 to 120,000 clones, with approximately 89% occurring only once. The study's findings and limits: Females made up more of the donors, who were largely white British, and clonal diversity may have come out too low. Along spike, vaccine-associated CD4 TCRs were found throughout, with dominance at 160-218 and 743-854.

The clonotype comes from an adult in good health. V gene TRBV2 combines with J gene TRBJ1-1, with no clear D. Sequenced material: peripheral blood, taken on day 0 of MenACWY control vaccination. CDR3 nucleotides: TGTGCCAGCAGTTGGGGTCAGGATACTGAAGCTTTCTTT. Its protein product is CASSWGQDTEAFF.